The rows below give T cell receptor beta chains drawn from one sample of a study of blood T cell repertoires in COVID-19. The method was immunoSEQ multiplex PCR; TCRdb's version includes in-frame clones alone and lacks a portion of them. This table has over 100,000 clones, around 78% appearing once. The source material was peripheral blood. Every receptor here comes from a woman aged 55-70 years with acute or convalescent COVID-19. The CDR3 runs from the conserved cysteine through the conserved F or W. The D gene is left open where the match is weak. Clone size, where shown, is once, few, many, or a class for clones that have expanded.

CDR3 length,clone size,J gene,V gene,D gene,CDR3 protein,CDR3 DNA
15,.,TRBJ2-2,TRBV3-1/TRBV3-2,TRBD1,CASSHGDRVSGELFF,TGTGCCAGCAGCCATGGGGACAGGGTCTCCGGGGAGCTGTTTTTT
14,.,TRBJ2-3,TRBV5-1,TRBD2,CASSLSGGPDTQYF,TGCGCCAGCAGCTTAAGCGGGGGCCCGGATACGCAGTATTTT
14,.,TRBJ1-1,TRBV19,.,CASTEGGIRTEAFF,TGTGCCAGTACCGAAGGGGGTATTAGGACTGAAGCTTTCTTT
14,.,TRBJ1-5,TRBV28,TRBD1,CASSLGQGGQPQHF,TGTGCCAGCAGTTTAGGACAGGGGGGGCAGCCCCAGCATTTT
13,.,TRBJ1-1,TRBV5-1,.,CASSRATGTEAFF,TGCGCCAGCAGCCGGGCGACAGGTACCGAAGCTTTCTTT
13,.,TRBJ1-6,TRBV28,TRBD1,CASRTGTDSPLHF,TGTGCCAGCAGAACCGGGACAGATTCACCCCTCCACTTT
12,.,TRBJ2-7,TRBV10-1,.,CASSESPLKQYF,TGCGCCAGCAGTGAGTCCCCACTCAAACAGTACTTC
13,.,TRBJ2-7,TRBV28,.,CASSLKPPYEQYF,TGTGCCAGCAGTTTAAAGCCCCCCTACGAGCAGTACTTC
12,.,TRBJ1-2,TRBV12-3/TRBV12-4,TRBD1,CASSSQGAGYTF,TGTGCCAGCAGTTCCCAGGGGGCTGGCTACACCTTC
13,.,TRBJ1-1,TRBV10-3,.,CAIRGPRNTEAFF,TGTGCCATCAGGGGGCCGAGGAACACTGAAGCTTTCTTT
15,.,TRBJ1-6,TRBV24-1,.,CATSDSTGRNSPLHF,TGTGCCACCAGTGATTCGACAGGAAGGAATTCACCCCTCCACTTT
12,.,TRBJ1-5,TRBV19,.,CASRIQAQPQHF,TGTGCCAGTCGAATCCAGGCTCAGCCCCAGCATTTT
13,once,TRBJ1-1,TRBV6-5,.,CASSLEENTEAFF,TGTGCCAGCAGTCTGGAGGAGAACACTGAAGCTTTCTTT
12,.,TRBJ1-5,TRBV11-2,.,CASSSLNQPQHF,TGTGCCAGCAGCTCCTTAAATCAGCCCCAGCATTTT
17,.,TRBJ2-1,TRBV5-6,.,CASSLIDTELSYNEQFF,TGTGCCAGCAGCTTGATTGATACGGAGCTCTCCTACAATGAGCAGTTCTTC
13,.,TRBJ2-7,TRBV18,.,CASSPTGSPEQYF,TGTGCCAGCTCACCAACAGGGAGTCCCGAGCAGTACTTC
15,.,TRBJ1-5,TRBV10-3,.,CAISVQGGGNQPQHF,TGTGCCATCAGTGTTCAGGGTGGCGGCAATCAGCCCCAGCATTTT
15,.,TRBJ1-2,TRBV18,TRBD1,CASSSGTATSSGYTF,TGTGCCAGCTCATCCGGGACAGCTACCTCTTCTGGCTACACCTTC
11,.,TRBJ1-2,TRBV30,.,CGSEQGSGYTF,TGTGGGTCGGAGCAGGGGAGCGGCTACACCTTC
13,.,TRBJ2-5,TRBV19,.,CASSISGQETQYF,TGTGCCAGTAGTATTTCGGGTCAAGAGACCCAGTACTTC
12,.,TRBJ1-2,TRBV7-9,.,CASSFDSIGYTF,TGTGCCAGCAGCTTCGACAGTATCGGCTACACCTTC
14,.,TRBJ1-1,TRBV27,.,CASSNRQPNTEAFF,TGTGCCAGCAGTAACCGACAGCCGAACACTGAAGCTTTCTTT
13,.,TRBJ2-3,TRBV27,TRBD1,CASKRQGEDTQYF,TGTGCCTCTAAGAGACAGGGTGAAGATACGCAGTATTTT
16,.,TRBJ1-6,TRBV7-2,.,CASSLRSPGYGSPLHF,TGTGCCAGCAGCTTACGGTCTCCTGGTTACGGTTCACCCCTCCACTTT
12,.,TRBJ2-2,TRBV5-1,.,CASSLSLGELFF,TGCGCCAGCAGCTTGTCTCTCGGGGAGCTGTTTTTT
17,.,TRBJ1-3,TRBV6-6,TRBD1,CASSLSGQLYSGNTIYF,TGTGCCAGCAGTCTCTCGGGACAGCTGTACTCTGGAAACACCATATATTTT
16,.,TRBJ2-1,TRBV19,TRBD2,CASSAPRTSGSHQQFF,TGTGCCAGTAGTGCACCAAGGACTAGTGGGAGCCACCAGCAGTTCTTC
15,.,TRBJ1-5,TRBV5-8,.,CASSGGYLSNQPQHF,TGTGCCAGCAGCGGAGGCTACCTTAGCAATCAGCCCCAGCATTTT
12,.,TRBJ2-2,TRBV12-3/TRBV12-4,.,CASSLTYGELFF,TGTGCCAGCAGTTTGACTTACGGGGAGCTGTTTTTT
16,.,TRBJ1-2,TRBV4-1,.,CASSQDSAGGKYGYTF,TGCGCCAGCAGCCAAGATTCCGCAGGCGGGAAGTATGGCTACACCTTC
15,.,TRBJ1-2,TRBV7-2,.,CASSPRGSANYGYTF,TGTGCCAGCAGCCCCCGGGGTTCAGCTAACTATGGCTACACCTTC
16,.,TRBJ1-2,TRBV9,.,CASSVDGGRADYGYTF,TGTGCCAGCAGCGTAGACGGCGGGCGGGCAGACTATGGCTACACCTTC
16,.,TRBJ2-7,TRBV27,.,CASSLQFRQGGYEQYF,TGTGCCAGCAGTTTACAATTCCGGCAGGGGGGCTACGAGCAGTACTTC
15,.,TRBJ2-7,TRBV4-3,TRBD2,CASSQYSGSTYEQYF,TGCGCCAGCAGCCAATATAGCGGGAGTACGTACGAGCAGTACTTC
15,.,TRBJ1-1,TRBV6-5,.,CASSYSASLNTEAFF,TGTGCCAGCAGTTACTCAGCAAGCCTCAACACTGAAGCTTTCTTT
13,.,TRBJ2-2,TRBV11-2,TRBD1,CASSLQGYGELFF,TGTGCCAGCAGCCTACAGGGGTACGGGGAGCTGTTTTTT
14,.,TRBJ1-4,TRBV5-6,.,CASSPQGINEKLFF,TGTGCCAGCAGCCCTCAGGGGATTAATGAAAAACTGTTTTTT